This T cell receptor (beta chain) emerged from a study of Tregs in tolerant kidney transplant recipients. Whole-study results and caveats: Activated donor B cell expansion appeared to reveal the most relevant donor-specific TCRbeta repertoire.

Some clones are missing from TCRdb's copy, which holds only in-frame ones; the method was immunoSEQ multiplex PCR. The sample has around 70,000 clones, approximately 92% seen once. Unmatched junction bases numbered 11, after V lost 3 bases and J lost 5 bases. This CDR3 comprises 16 residues. Germline lookup yields CDR1 MNHEY and CDR2 SMNVEV (reference sequence). About this clone itself: Its specificity is unknown.

Unstimulated Tregs (CD4+CD25+CD127-) and CD4+CD25- non-Tregs were sorted from PBMCs. The V and J genes are TRBV27 and TRBJ2-5; 8 bases align to TRBD2. This specimen was CD8+ T cells from blood, taken before the transplant. The sequence was obtained from a human donor who received a combined kidney and bone marrow transplant. CDR3 bases: TGTGCCAGCAGTTTCGGGACTAGTGGGAGGAGGGAGACCCAGTACTTC. It specifies CASSFGTSGRRETQYF.